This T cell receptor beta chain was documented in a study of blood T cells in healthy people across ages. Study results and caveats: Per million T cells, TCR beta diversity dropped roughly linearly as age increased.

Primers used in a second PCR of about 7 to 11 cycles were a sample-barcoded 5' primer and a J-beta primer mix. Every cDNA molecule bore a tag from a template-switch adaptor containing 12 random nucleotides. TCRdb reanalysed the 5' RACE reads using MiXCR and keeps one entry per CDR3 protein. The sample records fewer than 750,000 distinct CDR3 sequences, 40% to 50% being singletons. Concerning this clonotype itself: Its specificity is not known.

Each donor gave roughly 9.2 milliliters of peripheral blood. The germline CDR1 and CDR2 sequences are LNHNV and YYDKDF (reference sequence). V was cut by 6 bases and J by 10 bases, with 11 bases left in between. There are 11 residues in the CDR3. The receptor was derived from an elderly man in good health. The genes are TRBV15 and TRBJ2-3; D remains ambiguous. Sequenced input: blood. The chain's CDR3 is CATRPVDAQYF. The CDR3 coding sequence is TGTGCCACCAGGCCCGTTGATGCGCAGTATTTT.